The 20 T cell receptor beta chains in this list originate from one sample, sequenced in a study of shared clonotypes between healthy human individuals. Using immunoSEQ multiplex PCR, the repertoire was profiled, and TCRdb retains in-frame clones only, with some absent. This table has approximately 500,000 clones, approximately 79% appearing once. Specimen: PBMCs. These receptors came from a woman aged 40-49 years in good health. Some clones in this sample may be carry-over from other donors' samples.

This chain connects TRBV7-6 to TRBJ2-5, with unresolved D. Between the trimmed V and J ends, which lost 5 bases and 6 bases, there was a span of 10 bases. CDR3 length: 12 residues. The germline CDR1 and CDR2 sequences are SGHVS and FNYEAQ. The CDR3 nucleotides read TGTGCCAGCAGCCCCCTTGGACAGACCCAGTACTTC. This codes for CASSPLGQTQYF.

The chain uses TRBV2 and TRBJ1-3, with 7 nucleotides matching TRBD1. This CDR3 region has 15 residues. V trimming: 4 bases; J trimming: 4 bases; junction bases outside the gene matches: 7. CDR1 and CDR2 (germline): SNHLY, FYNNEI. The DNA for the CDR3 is TGTGCCAGCAGTGGACAGGGAGGTTCGGGAAACACCATATATTTT. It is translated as CASSGQGGSGNTIYF.

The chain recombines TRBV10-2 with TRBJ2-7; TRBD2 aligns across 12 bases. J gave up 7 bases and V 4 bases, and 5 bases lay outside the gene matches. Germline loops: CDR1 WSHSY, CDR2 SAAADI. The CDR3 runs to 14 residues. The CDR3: CASSALAGGGEQYF. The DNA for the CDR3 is TGCGCCAGCAGTGCCCTAGCGGGAGGGGGAGAGCAGTACTTC.

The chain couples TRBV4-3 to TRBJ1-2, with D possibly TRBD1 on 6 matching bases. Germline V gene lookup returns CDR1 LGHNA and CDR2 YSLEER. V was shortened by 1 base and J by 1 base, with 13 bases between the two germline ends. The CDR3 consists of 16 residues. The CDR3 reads CASSQGGGRGNYGYTF. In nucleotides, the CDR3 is TGCGCCAGCAGCCAAGGGGGGGGGCGCGGTAACTATGGCTACACCTTC.

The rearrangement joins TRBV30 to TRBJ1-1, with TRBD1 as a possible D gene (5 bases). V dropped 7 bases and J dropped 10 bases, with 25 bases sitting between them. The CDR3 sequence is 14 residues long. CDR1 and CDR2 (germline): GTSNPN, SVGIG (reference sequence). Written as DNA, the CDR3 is TGTGCCTATGACCCCGGGTGGCAGATCGGGGGAGCTTTCTTT. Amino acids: CAYDPGWQIGGAFF.

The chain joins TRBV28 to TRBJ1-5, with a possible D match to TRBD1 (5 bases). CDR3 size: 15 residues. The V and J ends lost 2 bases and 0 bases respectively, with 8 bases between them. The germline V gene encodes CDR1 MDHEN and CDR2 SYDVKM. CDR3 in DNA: TGTGCCAGCAGTTTAGGGGGGGTTAGCAATCAGCCCCAGCATTTT. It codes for CASSLGGVSNQPQHF.

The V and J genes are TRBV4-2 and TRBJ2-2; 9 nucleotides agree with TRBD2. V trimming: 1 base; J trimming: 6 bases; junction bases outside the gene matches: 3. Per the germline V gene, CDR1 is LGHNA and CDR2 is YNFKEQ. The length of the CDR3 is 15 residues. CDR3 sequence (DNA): TGTGCCAGCAGCCAAGGGGCGGGAGGGTCCGGGGAGCTGTTTTTT. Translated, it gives CASSQGAGGSGELFF.

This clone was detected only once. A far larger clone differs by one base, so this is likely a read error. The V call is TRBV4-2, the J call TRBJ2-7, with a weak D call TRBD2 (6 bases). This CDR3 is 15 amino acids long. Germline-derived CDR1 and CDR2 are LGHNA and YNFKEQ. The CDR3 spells CAGSQGQDYSYEQYF. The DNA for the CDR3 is TGTGCCGGCAGCCAAGGTCAGGACTATTCCTACGAGCAGTACTTC.

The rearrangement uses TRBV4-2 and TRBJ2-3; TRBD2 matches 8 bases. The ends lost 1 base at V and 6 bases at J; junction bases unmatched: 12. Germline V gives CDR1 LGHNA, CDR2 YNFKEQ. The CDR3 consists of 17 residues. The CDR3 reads CASSQGVLADGGDTQYF. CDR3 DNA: TGTGCCAGCAGCCAAGGCGTACTAGCGGATGGAGGGGATACGCAGTATTTT.

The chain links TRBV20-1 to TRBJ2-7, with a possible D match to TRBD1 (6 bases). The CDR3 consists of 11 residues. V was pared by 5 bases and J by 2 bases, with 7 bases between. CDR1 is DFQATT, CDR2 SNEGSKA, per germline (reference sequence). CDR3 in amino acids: CSAGQTYEQYF. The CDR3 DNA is TGCAGTGCTGGACAGACCTACGAGCAGTACTTC.

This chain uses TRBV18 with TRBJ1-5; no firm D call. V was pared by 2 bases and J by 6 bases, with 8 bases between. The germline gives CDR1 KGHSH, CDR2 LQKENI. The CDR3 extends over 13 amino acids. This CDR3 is CASSPGVGQPQHF. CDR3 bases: TGTGCCAGCTCACCAGGGGTGGGTCAGCCCCAGCATTTT.

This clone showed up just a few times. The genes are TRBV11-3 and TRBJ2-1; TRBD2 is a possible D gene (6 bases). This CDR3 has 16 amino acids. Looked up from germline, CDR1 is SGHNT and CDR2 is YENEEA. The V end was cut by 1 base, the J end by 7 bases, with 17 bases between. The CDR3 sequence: CASSLGEAGIGNEQFF. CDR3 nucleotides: TGTGCCAGCAGCTTAGGAGAGGCGGGAATAGGGAATGAGCAGTTCTTC.

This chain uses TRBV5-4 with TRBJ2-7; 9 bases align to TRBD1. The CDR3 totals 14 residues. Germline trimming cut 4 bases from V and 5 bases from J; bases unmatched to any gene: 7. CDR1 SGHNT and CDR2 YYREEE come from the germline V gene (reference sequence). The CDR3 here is CASSLRDRVDEQYF. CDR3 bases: TGTGCCAGCAGCCTCCGGGACAGGGTCGACGAGCAGTACTTC.

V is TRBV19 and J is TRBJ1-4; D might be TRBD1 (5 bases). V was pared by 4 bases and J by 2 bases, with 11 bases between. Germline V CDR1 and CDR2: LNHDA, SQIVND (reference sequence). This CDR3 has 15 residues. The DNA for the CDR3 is TGTGCCAGTAGTAACCGGGACCGGACTAATGAAAAACTGTTTTTT. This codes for CASSNRDRTNEKLFF.

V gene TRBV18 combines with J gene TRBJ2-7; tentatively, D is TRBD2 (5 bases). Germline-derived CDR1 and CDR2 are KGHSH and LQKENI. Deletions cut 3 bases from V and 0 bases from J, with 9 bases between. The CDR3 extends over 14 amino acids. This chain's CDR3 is CASSPSSGSYEQYF. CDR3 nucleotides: TGTGCCAGCTCACCGTCCAGCGGCTCCTACGAGCAGTACTTC.

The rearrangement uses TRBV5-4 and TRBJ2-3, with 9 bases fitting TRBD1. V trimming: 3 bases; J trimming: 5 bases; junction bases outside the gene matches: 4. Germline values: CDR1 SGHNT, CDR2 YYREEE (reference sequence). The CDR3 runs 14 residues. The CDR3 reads CASSWRDREDTQYF. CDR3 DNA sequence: TGTGCCAGCAGCTGGCGGGACAGGGAAGATACGCAGTATTTT.

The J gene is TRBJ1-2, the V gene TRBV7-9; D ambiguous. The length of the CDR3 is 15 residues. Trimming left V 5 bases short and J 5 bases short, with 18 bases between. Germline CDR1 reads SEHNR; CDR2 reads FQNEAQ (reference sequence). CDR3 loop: CASSAVVAANYGYTF. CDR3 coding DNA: TGTGCCAGCAGCGCCGTGGTGGCAGCCAATTATGGCTACACCTTC. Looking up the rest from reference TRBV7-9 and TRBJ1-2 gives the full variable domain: DTGVSQNPRHKITKRGQNVTFRCDPISEHNRLYWYRQTLGQGPEFLTYFQNEAQLEKSRLLSDRFSAERPKGSFSTLEIQRTEQGDSAMYLCASSAVVAANYGYTFGSGTRLTVV.

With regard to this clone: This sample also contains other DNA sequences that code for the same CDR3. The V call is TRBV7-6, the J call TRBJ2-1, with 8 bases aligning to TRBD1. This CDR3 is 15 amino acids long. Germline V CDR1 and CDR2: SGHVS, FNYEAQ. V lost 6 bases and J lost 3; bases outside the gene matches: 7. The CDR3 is CASSSGQGLYNEQFF. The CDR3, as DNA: TGTGCCAGCAGTTCCGGACAGGGTCTCTACAATGAGCAGTTCTTC.

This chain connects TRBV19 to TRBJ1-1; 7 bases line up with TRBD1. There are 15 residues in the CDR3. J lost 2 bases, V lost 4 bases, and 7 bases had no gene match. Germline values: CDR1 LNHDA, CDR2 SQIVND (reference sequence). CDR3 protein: CASSTHRGYNTEAFF. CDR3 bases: TGTGCCAGTAGTACCCACAGGGGATATAACACTGAAGCTTTCTTT.

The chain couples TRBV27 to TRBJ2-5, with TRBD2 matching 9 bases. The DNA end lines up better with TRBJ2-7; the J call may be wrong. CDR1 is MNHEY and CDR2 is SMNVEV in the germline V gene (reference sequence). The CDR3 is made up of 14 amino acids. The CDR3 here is CASSDGTSKDEQYF. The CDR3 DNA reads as TGTGCCAGCAGCGACGGGACTAGCAAGGACGAGCAGTACTTC.